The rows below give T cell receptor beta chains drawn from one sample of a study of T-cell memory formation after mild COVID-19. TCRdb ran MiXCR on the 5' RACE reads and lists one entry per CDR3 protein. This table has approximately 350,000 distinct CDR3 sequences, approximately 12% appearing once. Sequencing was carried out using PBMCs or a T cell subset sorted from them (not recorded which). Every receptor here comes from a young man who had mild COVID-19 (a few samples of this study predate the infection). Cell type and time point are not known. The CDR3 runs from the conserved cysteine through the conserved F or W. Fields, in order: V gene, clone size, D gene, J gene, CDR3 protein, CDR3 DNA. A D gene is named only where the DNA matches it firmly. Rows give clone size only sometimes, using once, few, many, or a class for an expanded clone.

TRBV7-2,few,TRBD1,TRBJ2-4,CASSPHRTGRNIQYF,TGTGCCAGCAGCCCCCATAGGACAGGGCGGAACATTCAGTACTTC
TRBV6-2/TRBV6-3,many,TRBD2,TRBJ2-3,CASSSSGGPQYF,TGTGCCAGCAGTTCCAGCGGGGGCCCGCAGTATTTT
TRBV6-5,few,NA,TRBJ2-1,CASSYLEGEQFF,TGTGCCAGCAGTTACCTAGAGGGGGAGCAGTTCTTC
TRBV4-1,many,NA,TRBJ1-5,CASRQDAGHNQPQHF,TGCGCCAGCAGACAAGACGCAGGGCACAATCAGCCCCAGCATTTT
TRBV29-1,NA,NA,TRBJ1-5,CSVGDSNQPQHF,TGCAGCGTAGGGGACAGCAATCAGCCCCAGCATTTT
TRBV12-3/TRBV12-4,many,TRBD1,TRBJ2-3,CASSTGQADTQYF,TGTGCCAGCAGCACGGGACAGGCAGATACGCAGTATTTT
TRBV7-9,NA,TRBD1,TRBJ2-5,CASSYGTGETQYF,TGTGCCAGCAGCTATGGGACAGGGGAGACCCAGTACTTC
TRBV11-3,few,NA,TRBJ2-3,CASSLSRAHTQYF,TGTGCCAGCAGCTTATCCCGAGCCCATACGCAGTATTTT
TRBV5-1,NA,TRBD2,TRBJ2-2,CASSSMGLGTGELFF,TGCGCCAGCAGCTCGATGGGACTAGGGACCGGGGAGCTGTTTTTT
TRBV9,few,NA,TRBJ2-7,CASSPSTSHEQYF,TGTGCCAGCAGCCCATCGACAAGCCACGAGCAGTACTTC
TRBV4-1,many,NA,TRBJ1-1,CASSPEGNTEAFF,TGCGCCAGCAGCCCCGAGGGGAACACTGAAGCTTTCTTT
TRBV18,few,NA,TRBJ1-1,CASSPNDMNTEAFF,TGTGCCAGCTCACCGAACGACATGAACACTGAAGCTTTCTTT
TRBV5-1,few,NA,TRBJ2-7,CASSLEVQGVAEQYF,TGCGCCAGCAGCTTGGAAGTCCAGGGCGTGGCCGAGCAGTACTTC
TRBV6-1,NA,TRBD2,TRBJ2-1,CASTGGYSSYNEQFF,TGTGCCAGCACCGGGGGGTACAGCTCCTACAATGAGCAGTTCTTC
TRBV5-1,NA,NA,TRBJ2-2,CASSLLGNSNTGELFF,TGCGCCAGCAGCTTGTTGGGTAACTCGAACACCGGGGAGCTGTTTTTT
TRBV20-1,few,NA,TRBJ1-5,CSAPEGNQPQHF,TGCAGTGCTCCGGAGGGCAATCAGCCCCAGCATTTT
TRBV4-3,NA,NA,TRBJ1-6,CASSQGAQGNSPLHF,TGCGCCAGCAGCCAAGGCGCGCAGGGAAATTCACCCCTCCACTTT
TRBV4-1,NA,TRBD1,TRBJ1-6,CASSLGTVSPLHF,TGCGCCAGCAGCCTCGGGACAGTCTCACCCCTCCACTTT
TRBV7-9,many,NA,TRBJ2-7,CASSLVSGKAYEQYF,TGTGCCAGCAGCTTAGTGTCAGGGAAGGCCTACGAGCAGTACTTC
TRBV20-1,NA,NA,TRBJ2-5,CSARWGRQETQYF,TGCAGTGCTAGATGGGGGCGCCAAGAGACCCAGTACTTC
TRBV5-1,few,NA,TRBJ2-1,CASSWAPDKAGYNEQFF,TGCGCCAGCAGCTGGGCCCCCGACAAGGCCGGCTACAATGAGCAGTTCTTC
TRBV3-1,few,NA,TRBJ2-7,CASSRTVGEQYF,TGTGCCAGCAGCCGGACCGTGGGCGAGCAGTACTTC
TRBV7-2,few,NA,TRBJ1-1,CASSLATLSTEAFF,TGTGCCAGCAGCTTAGCAACTCTTTCGACTGAAGCTTTCTTT
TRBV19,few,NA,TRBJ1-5,CASTIARSGQPQHF,TGTGCCAGTACCATCGCGAGGTCCGGGCAGCCCCAGCATTTT
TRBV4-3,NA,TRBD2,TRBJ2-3,CASSLGETSGTQYF,TGCGCCAGCAGCCTTGGAGAAACTAGCGGCACGCAGTATTTT
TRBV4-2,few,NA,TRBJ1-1,CASSQEVGGAFF,TGTGCCAGCAGCCAAGAAGTGGGGGGAGCTTTCTTT
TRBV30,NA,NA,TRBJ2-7,CAWSGPRRSSYEQYF,TGTGCCTGGAGTGGCCCCCGGAGGAGCTCCTACGAGCAGTACTTC
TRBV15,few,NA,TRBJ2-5,CATSGTGGIATQYF,TGTGCCACCAGCGGCACAGGTGGGATAGCGACCCAGTACTTC
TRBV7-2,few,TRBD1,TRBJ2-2,CASSRDRGFTGELFF,TGTGCCAGCAGCAGAGACAGGGGGTTCACCGGGGAGCTGTTTTTT
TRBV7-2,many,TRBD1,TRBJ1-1,CASSPQGGTEAFF,TGTGCCAGCAGCCCCCAGGGGGGCACTGAAGCTTTCTTT
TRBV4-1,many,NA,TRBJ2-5,CASSRKLLEGRQETQYF,TGCGCCAGCAGCCGGAAACTTCTTGAGGGACGTCAAGAGACCCAGTACTTC
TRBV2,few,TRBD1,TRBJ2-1,CASRTGTVAEQFF,TGTGCCAGCAGAACCGGGACAGTCGCTGAGCAGTTCTTC
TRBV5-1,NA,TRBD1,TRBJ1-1,CASSHGTGEAEAFF,TGCGCCAGCAGCCACGGGACAGGAGAAGCCGAAGCTTTCTTT
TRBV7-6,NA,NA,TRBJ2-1,CASSLTAGEQFF,TGTGCCAGCAGCTTGACTGCCGGTGAGCAGTTCTTC
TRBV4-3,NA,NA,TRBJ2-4,CASSQVGSPGSHQYF,TGCGCCAGCAGCCAAGTCGGGTCCCCCGGTTCCCATCAGTACTTC
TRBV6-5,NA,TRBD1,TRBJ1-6,CASSGGDSSGSPLHF,TGTGCCAGCAGTGGGGGGGACAGTTCGGGCTCACCCCTCCACTTT
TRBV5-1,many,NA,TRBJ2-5,CASSFGRGAETQYF,TGCGCCAGCAGCTTTGGCAGGGGCGCGGAGACCCAGTACTTC
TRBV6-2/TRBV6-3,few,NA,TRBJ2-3,CASAEGDTGTDTQYF,TGTGCCAGCGCCGAGGGGGACACCGGCACAGATACGCAGTATTTT
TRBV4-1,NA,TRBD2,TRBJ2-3,CASSLGTSDTQYF,TGCGCCAGCAGCCTAGGGACTAGCGATACGCAGTATTTT
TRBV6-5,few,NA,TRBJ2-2,CASRTVTGELFF,TGTGCCAGCAGAACGGTGACCGGGGAGCTGTTTTTT
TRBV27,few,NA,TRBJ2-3,CASSLQGFIGTDTQYF,TGTGCCAGCAGTTTACAGGGGTTTATTGGCACAGATACGCAGTATTTT
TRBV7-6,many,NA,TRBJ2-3,CASSLDGRPDTQYF,TGTGCCAGCAGCTTAGACGGAAGGCCAGATACGCAGTATTTT
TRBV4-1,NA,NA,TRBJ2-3,CASSQGGSSPSGEYF,TGCGCCAGCAGCCAAGGGGGGTCGTCCCCGTCTGGGGAGTATTTT
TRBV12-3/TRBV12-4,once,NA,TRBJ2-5,CASSPQGSEETQYF,TGTGCCAGCAGTCCCCAGGGAAGTGAGGAGACCCAGTACTTC
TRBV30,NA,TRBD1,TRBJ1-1,CAWRRGLQRVTEAFF,TGTGCCTGGAGAAGGGGGCTGCAGAGGGTCACTGAAGCTTTCTTT
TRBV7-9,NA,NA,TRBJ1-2,CASSPPESYGYTF,TGTGCCAGCAGCCCGCCGGAGTCCTATGGCTACACCTTC
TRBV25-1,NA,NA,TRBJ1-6,CASSDIRDPNSPLHF,TGTGCCAGCAGTGATATCAGGGACCCTAATTCACCCCTCCACTTT
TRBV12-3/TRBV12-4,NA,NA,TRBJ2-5,CASSSESKETQYF,TGTGCCAGCAGTTCAGAATCAAAAGAGACCCAGTACTTC